These T cell receptor beta chains were read from a single sample in a study of regulatory T cells in long-lasting Graves disease. In TCRdb, the multiplex PCR reads were re-called with MiXCR into one record per CDR3 protein. The data show 350,000 to 450,000 distinct CDR3 sequences, less than 25% seen once. This specimen was peripheral blood mononuclear cells (PBMCs), taken when the disease was refractory, from a patient treated with antithyroid drugs. The receptors derive from a female donor with Graves disease. Both conserved end residues are trimmed from each CDR3.

cdr3_aa | j_call | v_call
ASSQVGVGTEAF | TRBJ1-1 | TRBV3-1
AWRTLNSYNEQF | TRBJ2-1 | TRBV30
ASSQGSLRAPNSPLH | TRBJ1-6 | TRBV11-2
ASRGATGENQPQH | TRBJ1-5 | TRBV6-2/TRBV6-3
AWSYHGGLLGYT | TRBJ1-2 | TRBV30
ASSRTGPNSPLH | TRBJ1-6 | TRBV12-3/TRBV12-4
ATSTYLGVRETQY | TRBJ2-5 | TRBV15
ASSLDPPFSGANVLT | TRBJ2-6 | TRBV11-2
AISATSSEQY | TRBJ2-7 | TRBV10-3
ASSLPGTGTGYGYT | TRBJ1-2 | TRBV18
ASIGLAGGLHTGELF | TRBJ2-2 | TRBV6-1
AIGWDGETQY | TRBJ2-5 | TRBV10-3
AWSENYYGYT | TRBJ1-2 | TRBV30
SGRGRNYGYT | TRBJ1-2 | TRBV29-1
ASSMWGSRLETQY | TRBJ2-5 | TRBV19
ATKLTGHPLSYEQY | TRBJ2-7 | TRBV24-1
ASSLDGVSNQPQH | TRBJ1-5 | TRBV5-1
ASSFTRELAKNIQY | TRBJ2-4 | TRBV28
SAVQGNTEAF | TRBJ1-1 | TRBV29-1
ASSLGQMGVYIPQH | TRBJ1-5 | TRBV5-5
ASSRNRGGGTEAF | TRBJ1-1 | TRBV12-3/TRBV12-4
SVAGEAAGYT | TRBJ1-2 | TRBV29-1
ASRDRNEKLF | TRBJ1-4 | TRBV3-1
ASSFMGQGFDEQY | TRBJ2-7 | TRBV7-8
SVETRQTMGAV | TRBJ1-1 | TRBV29-1
ASRMTGPGNTIY | TRBJ1-3 | TRBV7-2
ASHPDIGELF | TRBJ2-2 | TRBV12-3/TRBV12-4
ASSTAGANTGELF | TRBJ2-2 | TRBV28
ATSEPAGGGETQY | TRBJ2-5 | TRBV24-1
AISEASRAGELF | TRBJ2-2 | TRBV10-3
ASSFGERAF | TRBJ1-1 | TRBV5-1
SARKTSGRSGELF | TRBJ2-2 | TRBV20-1
ASSTLAGVETQY | TRBJ2-5 | TRBV3-1
ASSIAPGTANTGELF | TRBJ2-2 | TRBV19
SVTSGGTGELF | TRBJ2-2 | TRBV20-1
ASSHRPGAGPGQNTEAF | TRBJ1-1 | TRBV7-2
ASSIDGQDSYEQY | TRBJ2-7 | TRBV19
ASSTKSHTGELF | TRBJ2-2 | TRBV13
ASSQSTSGRSEYVETQY | TRBJ2-5 | TRBV14
ASSQEEQGDTGELF | TRBJ2-2 | TRBV4-1
ASSSRGLEAF | TRBJ1-1 | TRBV7-9
ASSSTRWSYEQY | TRBJ2-7 | TRBV28
ASRAEGSGNTIY | TRBJ1-3 | TRBV28
ASSGRLAYEQY | TRBJ2-7 | TRBV2
AIRGTGDNTEAF | TRBJ1-1 | TRBV10-3
ASSLRGGGYT | TRBJ1-2 | TRBV27
ASSPQGLSNQPQH | TRBJ1-5 | TRBV27
SARVQGYNQPQH | TRBJ1-5 | TRBV20-1
ASSLGRDYIQY | TRBJ2-4 | TRBV27
ASSHGAGAFH | TRBJ1-6 | TRBV7-2
ASSTKRTARFTTNEKLF | TRBJ1-4 | TRBV7-8
ASSLFGQGVQPQH | TRBJ1-5 | TRBV28
ASTLGLNTGELF | TRBJ2-2 | TRBV12-3/TRBV12-4
ASSLAGGRGYT | TRBJ1-2 | TRBV7-8
AISESGRPYERQY | TRBJ2-7 | TRBV10-3
ATEGGPNTGELF | TRBJ2-2 | TRBV15
ASSLPGYGYT | TRBJ1-2 | TRBV28